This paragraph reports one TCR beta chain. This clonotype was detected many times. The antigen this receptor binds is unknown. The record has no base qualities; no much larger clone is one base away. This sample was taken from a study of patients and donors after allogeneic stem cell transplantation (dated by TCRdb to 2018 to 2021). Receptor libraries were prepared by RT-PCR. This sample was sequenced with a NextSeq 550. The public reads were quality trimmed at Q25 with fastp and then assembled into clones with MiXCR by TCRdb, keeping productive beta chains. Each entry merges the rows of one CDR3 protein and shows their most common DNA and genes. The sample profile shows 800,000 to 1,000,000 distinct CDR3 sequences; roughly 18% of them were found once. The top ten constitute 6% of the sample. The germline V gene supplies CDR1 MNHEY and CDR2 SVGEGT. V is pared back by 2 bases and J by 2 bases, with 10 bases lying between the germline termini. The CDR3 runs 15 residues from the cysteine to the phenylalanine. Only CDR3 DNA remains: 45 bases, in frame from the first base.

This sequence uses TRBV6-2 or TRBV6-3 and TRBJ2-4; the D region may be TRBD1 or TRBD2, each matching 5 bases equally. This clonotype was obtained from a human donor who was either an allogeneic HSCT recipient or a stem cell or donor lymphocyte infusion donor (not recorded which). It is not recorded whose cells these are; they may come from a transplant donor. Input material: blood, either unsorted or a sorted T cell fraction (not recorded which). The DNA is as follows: TGTGCCAGCAGTTACATCGGGGACCCCAAAAACATTCAGTACTTC. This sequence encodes CASSYIGDPKNIQYF.